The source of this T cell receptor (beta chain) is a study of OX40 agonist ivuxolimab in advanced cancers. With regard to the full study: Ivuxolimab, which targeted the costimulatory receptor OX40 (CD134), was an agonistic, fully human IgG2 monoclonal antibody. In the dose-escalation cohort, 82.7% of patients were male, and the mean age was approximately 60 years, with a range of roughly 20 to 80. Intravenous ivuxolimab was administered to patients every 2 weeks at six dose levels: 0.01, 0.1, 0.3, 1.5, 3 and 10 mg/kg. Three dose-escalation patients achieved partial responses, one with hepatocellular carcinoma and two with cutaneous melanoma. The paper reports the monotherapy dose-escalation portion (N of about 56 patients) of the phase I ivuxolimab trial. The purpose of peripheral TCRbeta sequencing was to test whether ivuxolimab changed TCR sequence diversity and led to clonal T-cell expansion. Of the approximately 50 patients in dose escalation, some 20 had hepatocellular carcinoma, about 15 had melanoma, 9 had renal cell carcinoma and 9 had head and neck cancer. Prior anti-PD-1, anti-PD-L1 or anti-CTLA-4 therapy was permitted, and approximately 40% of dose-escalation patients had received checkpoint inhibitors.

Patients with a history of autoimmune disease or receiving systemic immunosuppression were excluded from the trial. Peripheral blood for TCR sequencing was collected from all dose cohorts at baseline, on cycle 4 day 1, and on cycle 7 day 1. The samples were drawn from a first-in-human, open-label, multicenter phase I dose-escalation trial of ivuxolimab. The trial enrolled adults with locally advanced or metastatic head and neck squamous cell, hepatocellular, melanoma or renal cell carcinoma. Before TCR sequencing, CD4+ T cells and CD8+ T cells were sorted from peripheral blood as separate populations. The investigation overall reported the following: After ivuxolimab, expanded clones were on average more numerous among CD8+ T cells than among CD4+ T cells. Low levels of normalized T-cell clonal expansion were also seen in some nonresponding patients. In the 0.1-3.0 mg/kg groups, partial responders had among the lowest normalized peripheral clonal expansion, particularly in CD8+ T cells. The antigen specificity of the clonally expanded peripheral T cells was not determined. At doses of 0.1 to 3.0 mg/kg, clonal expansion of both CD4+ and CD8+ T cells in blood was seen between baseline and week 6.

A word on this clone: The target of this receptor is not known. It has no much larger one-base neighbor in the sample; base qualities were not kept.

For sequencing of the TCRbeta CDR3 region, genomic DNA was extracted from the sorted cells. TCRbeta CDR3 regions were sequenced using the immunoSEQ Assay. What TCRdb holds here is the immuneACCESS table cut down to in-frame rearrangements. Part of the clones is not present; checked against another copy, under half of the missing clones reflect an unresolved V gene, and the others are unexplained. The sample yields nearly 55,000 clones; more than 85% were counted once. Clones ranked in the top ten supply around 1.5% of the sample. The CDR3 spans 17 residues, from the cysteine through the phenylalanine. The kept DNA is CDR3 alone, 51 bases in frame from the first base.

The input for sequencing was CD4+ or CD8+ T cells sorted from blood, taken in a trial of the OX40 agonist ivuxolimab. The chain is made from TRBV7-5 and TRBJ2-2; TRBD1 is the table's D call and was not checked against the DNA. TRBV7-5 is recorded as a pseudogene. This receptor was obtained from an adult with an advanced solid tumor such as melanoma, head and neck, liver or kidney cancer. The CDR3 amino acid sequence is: CARSFRTGGCLSGELFF. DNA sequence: TGTGCCAGAAGCTTTAGGACAGGGGGATGTCTAAGCGGGGAGCTGTTTTTT.